This is a list of T cell receptor beta chains from one sample in a study of T-cell reconstitution after alpha-beta-depleted transplantation in children. MiXCR was run by TCRdb on the PCR reads, yielding one entry per CDR3 protein. This table holds fewer than 95,000 distinct CDR3 sequences, 12% found once. The material was PBMCs from the stem cell graft donor, obtained from the stem cell graft. Receptor source: a human donor who donated a stem cell graft to a child with inherited bone marrow failure. Both conserved end residues are part of each CDR3. Fields, in order: CDR3 length, J gene, clone size, V gene, D gene, CDR3 DNA, CDR3 protein. D genes are given only for firm matches. Expanded clones are given a class, and other clones once, few, many or no size at all.

len: 16; j_gene: TRBJ1-1; abundance: .; v_gene: TRBV18; d_gene: .; CDR3nt: TGTGCCAGCTCACCAATTTTAGGGGGACAGAACACTGAAGCTTTCTTT; CDR3aa: CASSPILGGQNTEAFF
len: 13; j_gene: TRBJ2-1; abundance: many; v_gene: TRBV2; d_gene: TRBD2; CDR3nt: TGTGCCAGCAGTGACATACTAGCGGGGGGCCCGTTCTTC; CDR3aa: CASSDILAGGPFF
len: 20; j_gene: TRBJ2-1; abundance: .; v_gene: TRBV1; d_gene: .; CDR3nt: TGCACCAGCAGCCAAAGTCTCGGACTAGCGGGAGAATATCGAGGCAATGAGCAGTTCTTC; CDR3aa: CTSSQSLGLAGEYRGNEQFF
len: 13; j_gene: TRBJ1-2; abundance: many; v_gene: TRBV6-5; d_gene: TRBD1; CDR3nt: TGTGCCAGCAGAACCCGGACAGGGAGCGGCTACACCTTC; CDR3aa: CASRTRTGSGYTF
len: 13; j_gene: TRBJ2-7; abundance: .; v_gene: TRBV7-3; d_gene: .; CDR3nt: TGTGCCAGCACCTTTCCCCCCACCTACGAGCAGTACTTC; CDR3aa: CASTFPPTYEQYF
len: 15; j_gene: TRBJ2-7; abundance: .; v_gene: TRBV7-2; d_gene: .; CDR3nt: TGTGCCAGCAGCACAGACTCCGACCCCCTTTACGAGCAGTACTTC; CDR3aa: CASSTDSDPLYEQYF
len: 13; j_gene: TRBJ2-2; abundance: many; v_gene: TRBV5-1; d_gene: .; CDR3nt: TGCGCCAGCAGCTTCGGAAACACCGGGGAGCTGTTTTTT; CDR3aa: CASSFGNTGELFF
len: 15; j_gene: TRBJ1-1; abundance: many; v_gene: TRBV4-3; d_gene: .; CDR3nt: TGCGCCAGCAGCCAAGGTCTGCGGGAGAACACTGAAGCTTTCTTT; CDR3aa: CASSQGLRENTEAFF
len: 13; j_gene: TRBJ2-1; abundance: few; v_gene: TRBV19; d_gene: .; CDR3nt: TGTGCCAGTAGTCCCATAGGGTACAATGAGCAGTTCTTC; CDR3aa: CASSPIGYNEQFF
len: 15; j_gene: TRBJ1-3; abundance: many; v_gene: TRBV7-2; d_gene: TRBD1; CDR3nt: TGTGCCAGCAGCTTAGCGATGAAGGGGGCGGACACCATATATTTT; CDR3aa: CASSLAMKGADTIYF
len: 14; j_gene: TRBJ1-4; abundance: many; v_gene: TRBV7-2; d_gene: .; CDR3nt: TGTGCCAGTGCCTGGGGGCTAGCTAATGAAAAACTGTTTTTT; CDR3aa: CASAWGLANEKLFF
len: 12; j_gene: TRBJ2-7; abundance: many; v_gene: TRBV15; d_gene: .; CDR3nt: TGTGCCACCAGCCGGGGGGCATCTGAGCAGTACTTC; CDR3aa: CATSRGASEQYF
len: 14; j_gene: TRBJ1-2; abundance: many; v_gene: TRBV15; d_gene: .; CDR3nt: TGTGCCACCAGCAGAGATTATGGCTTCTATGGCTACACCTTC; CDR3aa: CATSRDYGFYGYTF
len: 14; j_gene: TRBJ2-1; abundance: .; v_gene: TRBV20-1; d_gene: .; CDR3nt: TGCAGTGCTTTGCCCGGGGGGCATGGCAATGAGCAGTTCTTC; CDR3aa: CSALPGGHGNEQFF
len: 17; j_gene: TRBJ1-3; abundance: many; v_gene: TRBV28; d_gene: .; CDR3nt: TGTGCCAGCAGTTACCTTGGGTACGGGCGTCGGGTGAACACCATATATTTT; CDR3aa: CASSYLGYGRRVNTIYF
len: 13; j_gene: TRBJ2-1; abundance: many; v_gene: TRBV27; d_gene: .; CDR3nt: TGTGCCAGCAGTTTAGGTAGCTACAATGAGCAGTTCTTC; CDR3aa: CASSLGSYNEQFF
len: 12; j_gene: TRBJ1-1; abundance: many; v_gene: TRBV6-2/TRBV6-3; d_gene: .; CDR3nt: TGTGCCAGCAGTTACTCGACCCTAAACGCTTTCTTT; CDR3aa: CASSYSTLNAFF
len: 12; j_gene: TRBJ2-5; abundance: many; v_gene: TRBV29-1; d_gene: .; CDR3nt: TGCAGCGTTGCAGGACAAAGGGAGACCCAGTACTTC; CDR3aa: CSVAGQRETQYF
len: 15; j_gene: TRBJ2-6; abundance: few; v_gene: TRBV7-2; d_gene: .; CDR3nt: TGTGCCAGCAGCTTAAACCCCTCCGGGGCCAACGTCCTGACTTTC; CDR3aa: CASSLNPSGANVLTF
len: 12; j_gene: TRBJ2-1; abundance: many; v_gene: TRBV27; d_gene: .; CDR3nt: TGTGCCAGCAGTGCGCCTCTTAGGGCGCTGTTCTTC; CDR3aa: CASSAPLRALFF
len: 12; j_gene: TRBJ1-5; abundance: many; v_gene: TRBV20-1; d_gene: .; CDR3nt: TGCAGTGCTAGAAGTAGCAATCAGCCCCAGCATTTT; CDR3aa: CSARSSNQPQHF
len: 14; j_gene: TRBJ2-2; abundance: many; v_gene: TRBV5-6; d_gene: .; CDR3nt: TGTGCCAGCAGCTCTCGATGGTGGACCGGGGAGCTGTTTTTT; CDR3aa: CASSSRWWTGELFF
len: 11; j_gene: TRBJ2-1; abundance: .; v_gene: TRBV6-5; d_gene: .; CDR3nt: TGTGCCAGCAGTTACTCGTGGCAGCAGTTCTTC; CDR3aa: CASSYSWQQFF
len: 14; j_gene: TRBJ1-5; abundance: many; v_gene: TRBV12-3/TRBV12-4; d_gene: TRBD1; CDR3nt: TGTGCCAGCAGTTTACCAGGGGGCGATCAGCCCCAGCATTTT; CDR3aa: CASSLPGGDQPQHF
len: 16; j_gene: TRBJ1-5; abundance: .; v_gene: TRBV11-1; d_gene: TRBD1; CDR3nt: TGTGCCAGCAGCTCGGGACAGGGTGTTCTCAATCAGCCCCAGCATTTT; CDR3aa: CASSSGQGVLNQPQHF
len: 16; j_gene: TRBJ2-1; abundance: few; v_gene: TRBV7-2; d_gene: TRBD2; CDR3nt: TGTGCCAGCAGCTCCGGGACTAGCGGATCCTACAATGAGCAGTTCTTC; CDR3aa: CASSSGTSGSYNEQFF
len: 13; j_gene: TRBJ1-1; abundance: many; v_gene: TRBV5-1; d_gene: .; CDR3nt: TGCGCCAGCAGGCCTCTTGGGGACACTGAAGCTTTCTTT; CDR3aa: CASRPLGDTEAFF
len: 16; j_gene: TRBJ2-5; abundance: many; v_gene: TRBV7-2; d_gene: TRBD1; CDR3nt: TGTGCCAGCAGCTTAATGGGGACAGGGGGCAAAGAGACCCAGTACTTC; CDR3aa: CASSLMGTGGKETQYF